This T cell receptor beta chain derives from a study of T cell clonotyping in hematopoietic cell transplantation. Study in general: Recipient samples before transplant were obtained post-cytoreduction. Overall study findings and caveats: Without cell sorting, CD4 versus CD8 contributions remain unresolved.

The sample holds one count of this clone. Its antigen is not identified. Profiled with immunoSEQ multiplex PCR; TCRdb holds only in-frame clones, not every one. The sample carries roughly 80,000 clones, less than 96% recorded once. The CDR3 length is 15 residues. V trimming: 6 bases; J trimming: 2 bases; junction bases outside the gene matches: 7. Germline V gene sequence: CDR1 SGHRS, CDR2 YFSETQ. As to time point: recipient sample about 28 days before transplant, after cytoreduction. The V and J genes are TRBV5-1 and TRBJ2-2; 7 positions agree with TRBD1. The source material was peripheral blood mononuclear cells, sampled before stem cell transplant. This TCR was sampled from a woman in her 50s with acute myeloid leukemia. Some clones in this sample may be carry-over from other donors' samples. CDR3 sequence reads: CASTQTGTNTGELFF. In nucleotides, the CDR3 is TGCGCCAGCACTCAGACAGGGACCAACACCGGGGAGCTGTTTTTT. Full variable domain (missing parts from reference TRBV5-1 and TRBJ2-2): KAGVTQTPRYLIKTRGQQVTLSCSPISGHRSVSWYQQTPGQGLQFLFEYFSETQRNKGNFPGRFSGRQFSNSRSEMNVSTLELGDSALYLCASTQTGTNTGELFFGEGSRLTVL.